This T cell receptor beta chain was recorded in a study of blood T cell repertoires in COVID-19. Whole-study context: The samples span acute and convalescent COVID-19 from the United States, Italy and Spain. In each case, the material was cDNA or gDNA derived from T cells, B-cell-depleted T cells, or PBMCs.

Sequencing used immunoSEQ multiplex PCR; TCRdb keeps in-frame clones, though not all of them. The sample shows some 520,000 clones, 89% of them seen only once. Patients of the Seattle cohort, enrolled during active infection, were followed longitudinally. The receptor was derived from a man aged 18 to 30 with COVID-19, enrolled during active disease. The sequenced material came from peripheral blood.

This CDR3 is CASRMTGDTYEQYF. In DNA form, the CDR3 reads TGTGCCAGTAGGATGACAGGGGACACCTACGAGCAGTACTTC. The V and J genes are TRBV19 and TRBJ2-7, with 8 bases lining up with TRBD1. After removal of 6 bases from V and 2 bases from J, the junction contained 6 bases not matched to a gene. Germline V lookup: CDR1 LNHDA, CDR2 SQIVND (reference sequence). This CDR3 has 14 residues.